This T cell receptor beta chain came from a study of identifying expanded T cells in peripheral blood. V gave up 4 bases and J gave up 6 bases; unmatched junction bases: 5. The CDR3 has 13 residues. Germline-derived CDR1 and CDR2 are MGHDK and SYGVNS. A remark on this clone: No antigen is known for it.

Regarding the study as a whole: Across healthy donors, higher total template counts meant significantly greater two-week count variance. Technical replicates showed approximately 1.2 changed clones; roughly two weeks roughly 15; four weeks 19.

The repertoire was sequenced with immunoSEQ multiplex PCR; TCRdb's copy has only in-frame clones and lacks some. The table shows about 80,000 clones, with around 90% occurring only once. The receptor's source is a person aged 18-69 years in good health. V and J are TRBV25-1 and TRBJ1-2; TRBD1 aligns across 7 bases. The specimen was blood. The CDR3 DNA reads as TGTGCCAGCAGTGTCGGGACAGTGAATGGCTACACCTTC. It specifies CASSVGTVNGYTF.